This T cell receptor beta chain was recovered during a study of T cells in women clearing cervical HPV infection (dated by TCRdb to 2017 to 2018). Background for the entire study: Cases were 25 women with histologically confirmed HPV16-related CIN3 or worse, including a couple of invasive cancers. Nested within Costa Rica's Guanacaste HPV Natural History Study, an exploratory proof-of-principle case-control study compared TCR repertoires across cervical HPV16 outcomes. Cases had a median age of about 35 years and controls had a median age of about 37, with no significant differences in baseline characteristics. Cases were matched to controls by age within five years and by the year the sample was collected. The 20 to 25 controls were women who cleared a single incident HPV16 infection within 12 months without developing precancer or cancer. Among cases, blood sampling occurred a median of roughly 160 days after lesion detection, with an interquartile range of roughly 85 to 220 days. Five blinded duplicates per group were added as quality controls, so that roughly 60 samples were obtained: some 50 participants and 10 replicates. In the parent cohort, around 9,800 women aged 18 or older were enrolled in Guanacaste, Costa Rica, during about 1992 to 1994 and then followed for six to eight years. Because only a few women had HLA typing data, the possibility that HLA type acted as a confounder could not be ruled out. Case blood was taken at the visit when the lesion was first identified, whereas control blood was taken when infection was no longer detected. The full study reports these points: T-cell numbers per sample were unknown, so richness differences could reflect varying T-cell content rather than repertoire biology. The cross-sectional design could not show whether the associations came before the infection or were a result of it, and neither effector/memory subsets nor HPV-specific T cells were isolated. Lower TRBV6-7 relative abundance was observed in cases than in controls (around 0.1% versus 0.15%; Bonferroni P = 0.0008). By combining richness with V gene abundances, random forest classifiers separated cases from controls with an estimated AUC of 0.83. CIN3+ cases had significantly higher TCR repertoire richness than controls across sequencing depths, but evenness did not differ between the groups.

CDR1 is given as DFQATT and CDR2 as SNEGSKA, both from the germline V gene (reference sequence). The CDR3 runs 16 amino acids, cysteine and phenylalanine included. The DNA covers only part of the CDR3, 39 bases in frame from base 1. Relative to germline, V is 1 base shorter and J is 2 bases shorter, with 18 bases between their ends. Every participant had a single incident cervical HPV16 infection, and prevalent HPV16 infections were excluded. Cervical HPV DNA was detected by MY09/MY11 PCR and genotyped by dot-blot hybridization. Fifteen mL of heparinized blood was centrifuged, after which the buffy coat was aliquoted, frozen at -30 degrees C, and then stored at -80 degrees C. QIAGEN kits were used to extract genomic DNA from buffy coat specimens. Comments on this clone: Its antigen remains undetermined. The read ends 3 residues shy of where the CDR3 ends; the end is completed using the germline J gene.

TCR beta CDR3 regions were amplified by multiplex PCR using the immunoSEQ assay from an average of roughly 1,200 ng genomic DNA per sample. To correct primer bias, the assay used a complete synthetic TCR repertoire to set an amplification baseline. The amplicons were sequenced using the Illumina platform. The study's processing was this. Sequence errors were corrected by clustering with frequency ratios and a modified nearest-neighbor algorithm, and the sequences were then analyzed in the immunoSEQ Analyzer using IMGT gene definitions. TCR richness and evenness were averaged over 20 rarefaction repeats at each rarefaction depth, excluding samples with fewer sequences than the depth. Wilcoxon rank sum tests with FDR correction were used to compare relative abundances of V, D and J genes between the groups. For the blinded duplicates, the intraclass correlation was 95.6% for TCR richness and averaged about 75% across roughly 72 gene segments. This immuneACCESS table, as held by TCRdb, lists in-frame sequences with V and J called but not all clones. Of the missing ones, under half trace to an unresolved V gene in checked studies; the others have no known cause. The D gene and trimming were derived from the DNA, and the V and J assignments and clone size from that table. The sample table gives approximately 35,000 clones. Roughly 1.6% of the sample rests with the top ten.

Recombination linked TRBV20-1 to TRBJ2-7; perhaps TRBD1 is the D gene, with 6 bases matching. Sequencing used blood buffy coat. This clonotype originated in a woman between 18 and 75 years old with a cervical HPV16 infection that either progressed to CIN3+ or cleared (not recorded which). The CDR3: CSARGPRQADPYEQYF. The CDR3 bases that were read are TGCAGTGCTAGAGGACCGCGACAGGCGGACCCCTACGAG.